This T cell receptor (beta chain) was observed in a study of T cells expressing NK-cell markers. Study as a whole: Sorted CD3+CD56-NKG2C+, CD3+CD56+NKG2C- and CD3+CD56+NKG2C+ T cells were the source of the TCR beta repertoires.

Note on this clonotype: As yet, its antigen is unknown.

UMIs were included in TCR beta cDNA generated by 5'RACE template switching. From its re-call of the 5' RACE reads, TCRdb lists each CDR3 protein once, without DNA. This sample's table reports around 550,000 distinct CDR3 sequences. General observations from the study: Expanded NKG2C+ T cell clones had unclear HCMV specificity. Six donors carried dominant NKG2C+ clonotypes that made up roughly 1.0-8% of their CD8+ T cells.

Germline values: CDR1 MNHEY, CDR2 SMNVEV (reference sequence). The CDR3 extends over 14 amino acids. The chain links TRBV27 to TRBJ1-1. Input material: blood T cells: a sorted CD56 or NKG2C T cell subset, CD4+ or CD8+ T cells, or bulk PBMC T cells (not recorded which). This TCR was recovered from a man younger than 30 in good health. The CDR3 sequence: CASSPGTYGTEAFF.